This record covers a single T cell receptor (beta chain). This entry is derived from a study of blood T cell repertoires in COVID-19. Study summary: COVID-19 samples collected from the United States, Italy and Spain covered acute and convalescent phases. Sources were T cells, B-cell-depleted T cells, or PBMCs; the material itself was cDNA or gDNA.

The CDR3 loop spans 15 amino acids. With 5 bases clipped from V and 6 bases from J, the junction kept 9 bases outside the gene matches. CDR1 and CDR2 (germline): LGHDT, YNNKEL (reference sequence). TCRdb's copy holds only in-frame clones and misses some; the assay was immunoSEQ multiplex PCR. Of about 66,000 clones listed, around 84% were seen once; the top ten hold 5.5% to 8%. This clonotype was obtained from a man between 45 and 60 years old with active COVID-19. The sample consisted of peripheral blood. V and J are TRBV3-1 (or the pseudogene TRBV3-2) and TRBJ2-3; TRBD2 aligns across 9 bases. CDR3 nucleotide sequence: TGTGCCAGCAGCAGTAGCGGGGGCCACGGCGATACGCAGTATTTT. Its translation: CASSSSGGHGDTQYF.